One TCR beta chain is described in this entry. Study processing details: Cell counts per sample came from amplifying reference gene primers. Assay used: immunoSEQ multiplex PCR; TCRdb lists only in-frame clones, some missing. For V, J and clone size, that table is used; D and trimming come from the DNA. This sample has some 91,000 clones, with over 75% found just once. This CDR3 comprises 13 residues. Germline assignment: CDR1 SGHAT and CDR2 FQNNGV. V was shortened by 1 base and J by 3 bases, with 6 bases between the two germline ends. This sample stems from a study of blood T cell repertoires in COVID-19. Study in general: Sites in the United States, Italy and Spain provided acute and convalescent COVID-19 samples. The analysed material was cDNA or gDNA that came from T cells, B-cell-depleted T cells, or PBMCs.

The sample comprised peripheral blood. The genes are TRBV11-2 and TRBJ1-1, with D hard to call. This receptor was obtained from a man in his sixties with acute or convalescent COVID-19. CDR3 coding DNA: TGTGCCAGCAGCTTAGTAGCGGACACTGAAGCTTTCTTT. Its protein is CASSLVADTEAFF.